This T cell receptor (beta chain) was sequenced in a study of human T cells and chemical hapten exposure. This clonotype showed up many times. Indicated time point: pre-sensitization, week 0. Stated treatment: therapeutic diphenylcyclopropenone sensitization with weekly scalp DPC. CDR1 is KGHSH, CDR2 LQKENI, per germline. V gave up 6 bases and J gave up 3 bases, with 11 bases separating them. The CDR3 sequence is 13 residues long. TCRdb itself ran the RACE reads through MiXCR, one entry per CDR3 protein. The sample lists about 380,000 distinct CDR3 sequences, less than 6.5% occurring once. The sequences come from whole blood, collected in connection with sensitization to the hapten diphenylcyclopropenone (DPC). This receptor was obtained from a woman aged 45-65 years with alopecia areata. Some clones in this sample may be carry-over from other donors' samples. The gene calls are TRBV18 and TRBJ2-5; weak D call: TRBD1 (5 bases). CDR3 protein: CASSTSREETQYF. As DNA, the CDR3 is TGTGCCAGCTCTACGAGCAGGGAAGAGACCCAGTACTTC.